These 9 T cell receptor beta chains came from one sample sequenced in a study of T-cell reconstitution after alpha-beta-depleted transplantation in children. A library of TCRbeta sequences, prepared with unique molecular identifiers, was generated. TCRdb fed the PCR reads into MiXCR, producing one record per CDR3 protein. The sample shows just over 950,000 distinct CDR3 sequences, less than 30% of them seen only once. The specimen comprised PBMCs, mostly from graft donor cells, sampled 360 days after TCRalphabeta/CD19-depleted stem cell transplant. The receptors come from a boy less than two years old who had a stem cell transplant for SCID, so the T cells may come from the graft donor.

J is TRBJ2-5 and V is TRBV29-1; 10 positions match TRBD2. J gave up 1 base and V 6 bases, and 8 bases lay outside the gene matches. Germline V gene lookup returns CDR1 SQVTM and CDR2 ANQGSEA. This CDR3 has 15 amino acids. This CDR3 is CSVVISGGIQETQYF. CDR3 DNA sequence: TGCAGCGTAGTAATTAGCGGGGGGATCCAAGAGACCCAGTACTTC.

The chain combines TRBV4-1 with TRBJ1-1; D unclear. Looked up from germline, CDR1 is MGHRA and CDR2 is YSYEKL. V gave up 3 bases and J gave up 1 base, with 9 bases separating them. This CDR3 comprises 14 residues. CDR3 region: CASSHPQQNTEAFF. CDR3 bases: TGCGCCAGCAGCCACCCCCAGCAGAACACTGAAGCTTTCTTT.

In its sample, this clonotype was seen a few times. The chain joins TRBV29-1 to TRBJ2-3; a possible D gene is TRBD1 (6 bases). Germline V CDR1 and CDR2: SQVTM, ANQGSEA. The CDR3 covers 14 residues. V lost 3 bases and J lost 5, with 15 bases in between. The CDR3 coding sequence is TGCAGCGTTGAGGACAGCCCTTGGGGAGATACGCAGTATTTT. This gives the protein CSVEDSPWGDTQYF.

The rearrangement joins TRBV4-3 to TRBJ1-5; D ambiguous. CDR1 and CDR2 from the germline V gene are LGHNA and YSLEER. This CDR3 region has 13 residues. The V end lost 4 bases, the J end lost 3 bases, and 7 bases lay between the germline ends. Here the CDR3 DNA reads TGCGCCAGCAGCCTGATGCCCAATCAGCCCCAGCATTTT. Translation: CASSLMPNQPQHF.

J is TRBJ2-7 and V is TRBV7-2, with D hard to call. This CDR3 is built from 13 residues. The V gene lost 2 bases and the J gene lost 1 base, with 6 bases spanning the gap. The germline gives CDR1 SGHTA, CDR2 FQGNSA. Here the CDR3 DNA reads TGTGCCAGCAGCTTAATGGCTTCCTACGAGCAGTACTTC. Translating gives CASSLMASYEQYF.

This clonotype showed up just once. The chain has TRBV12-3 or TRBV12-4 and TRBJ2-3; TRBD1 might be the D (5 bases). Trimming removed 8 bases at V and 11 bases at J, with 5 bases between. CDR3 size: 8 residues. CDR3 sequence: CASQGQYF. The CDR3 coding sequence is TGTGCCAGCCAGGGGCAGTATTTT.

This clonotype was detected a few times. The rearrangement uses TRBV4-1 and TRBJ2-1; unclear D gene. V was cut by 0 bases and J by 12 bases, with 9 bases left in between. The CDR3 consists of 12 residues. CDR1 is MGHRA and CDR2 is YSYEKL in the germline V gene. CDR3 sequence (DNA): TGCGCCAGCAGCCAAGAGTTGTACAGGCAGTTCTTC. Translation gives CASSQELYRQFF.

The chain links TRBV30 to TRBJ2-7, with D possibly matching TRBD2 (6 bases). Germline values: CDR1 GTSNPN, CDR2 SVGIG (reference sequence). The germline V and J ends were trimmed by 4 bases and 3 bases, with 19 bases remaining between them. The CDR3 has 15 residues. CDR3 coding DNA: TGTGCCTGGACCCCCGGCGGGCAGGGAGGCTACGAGCAGTACTTC. It codes for CAWTPGGQGGYEQYF.

The chain joins TRBV12-3 or TRBV12-4 to TRBJ1-1; a weak D match, TRBD1 (6 bases). Trimming left V 6 bases short and J 1 base short, with 18 bases between. The CDR3 extends over 16 amino acids. The CDR3 sequence is CASRPTLGQRNTEAFF. The CDR3 bases are TGTGCCAGCAGACCCACCCTTGGACAGCGGAACACTGAAGCTTTCTTT.